Detailed here is one TCR beta chain. Looked up from germline, CDR1 is MGHRA and CDR2 is YSYEKL. The CDR3 spans 13 residues. V was pared by 2 bases and J by 3 bases, with 4 bases between. Original methodology: Researchers report that nucleated cell counts were estimated from reference gene primer amplification. Clones were sequenced by immunoSEQ multiplex PCR, and TCRdb holds only the in-frame ones, with some missing. For V, J and clone size, that table is used; D and trimming come from the DNA. The profile shows fewer than 150,000 clones, around 85% of them singletons. These data are taken from a study of blood T cell repertoires in COVID-19. Study-wide context: Sites in the United States, Italy and Spain provided acute and convalescent COVID-19 samples. T cells, B-cell-depleted T cells, or PBMCs supplied cDNA or gDNA.

The sample was peripheral blood. The chain recombines TRBV4-1 with TRBJ2-2; D call uncertain. The TCR originated in a woman in her forties or fifties who had recovered from COVID-19. CDR3 amino acids: CASSQRDTGELFF. DNA of the CDR3: TGCGCCAGCAGCCAACGGGACACCGGGGAGCTGTTTTTT.